The 8 T cell receptor beta chains given below trace back to one sample, sequenced in a study of cytomegalovirus exposure and HLA in healthy donors. Assay used: immunoSEQ multiplex PCR; TCRdb lists only in-frame clones, some missing. There are around 230,000 clones in the sample; approximately 86% occur only once, and around 1.2% lies in the top ten. Sequencing was performed on PBMCs. These receptors came from a woman in her twenties or thirties in good health and CMV-seropositive.

The chain has TRBV28 and TRBJ1-3; D gene ambiguous. CDR1 is MDHEN and CDR2 is SYDVKM in the germline V gene. Trimming shortened V by 3 bases and J by 0 bases, and 9 bases separated the two germline ends. This CDR3 is 15 amino acids long. CDR3 residues: CASSFEYISGNTIYF. CDR3 nucleotides: TGTGCCAGCAGTTTCGAGTATATCTCTGGAAACACCATATATTTT.

The chain has TRBV19 and TRBJ1-5, with D perhaps matching TRBD1 (5 bases). V shed 2 bases and J shed 1 base, with 12 bases lying between them. The CDR3 has 16 residues. Germline lookup yields CDR1 LNHDA and CDR2 SQIVND (reference sequence). The CDR3 protein is CASSIIGAASNQPQHF. For the CDR3, the DNA is TGTGCCAGTAGTATAATAGGGGCAGCCAGCAATCAGCCCCAGCATTTT.

This rearrangement joins TRBV6-1 to TRBJ2-7; weak D call: TRBD1 (5 bases). Looked up from germline, CDR1 is MNHNS and CDR2 is SASEGT. The ends were cut back, 4 bases at V and 3 bases at J, with 10 bases in the middle. This CDR3 contains 13 residues. CDR3: CASSARADYEQYF. The CDR3 nucleotides are TGTGCCAGCAGTGCCAGGGCGGACTACGAGCAGTACTTC.

V and J are TRBV9 and TRBJ1-3; the match to TRBD1 covers 12 bases. Germline CDR1 and CDR2: SGDLS and YYNGEE. The CDR3 has 17 amino acids. V lost 3 bases to trimming and J lost 4 bases; unmatched junction nucleotides: 8. The DNA of the CDR3 is TGTGCCAGCAGCGGCGAAGGGACAGGGGGCCCGGGAAACACCATATATTTT. It codes for CASSGEGTGGPGNTIYF.

The chain recombines TRBV28 with TRBJ1-5; D is unresolved. With 2 bases removed from V and 5 bases from J, the gap between germline ends came to 13 bases. The CDR3 covers 15 residues. CDR1 is MDHEN, CDR2 SYDVKM, per germline. Written as DNA, the CDR3 is TGTGCCAGCAGTTTAGATCACAGCCACTATCAGCCCCAGCATTTT. Protein sequence: CASSLDHSHYQPQHF.

The CDR3 region is CASSRGSGELFF. The CDR3 DNA follows: TGTGCCAGCAGCCGAGGGTCCGGGGAGCTGTTTTTT. J is TRBJ2-2 and V is TRBV6-5, with a possible D match to TRBD2 (5 bases). This CDR3 is 12 amino acids long. Trimming removed 6 bases at V and 6 bases at J, with 8 bases between. The V gene's germline CDR1 is MNHEY and CDR2 SVGAGI.

In this sample, this clone turned up once. The chain recombines TRBV2 with TRBJ2-7; 8 bases agree with TRBD1. The CDR3 is 14 residues long. Germline V gene sequence: CDR1 SNHLY, CDR2 FYNNEI. Unmatched junction bases numbered 13, after V lost 10 bases and J lost 5 bases. The DNA of the CDR3 is TGTGCCAATAAACCCGGACAGGGAATACACGAGCAGTACTTC. It is translated as CANKPGQGIHEQYF.

V and J are TRBV9 and TRBJ2-3; 7 positions match TRBD1. This CDR3 comprises 17 residues. V shed 4 bases, J shed 2 bases, and the junction held 13 bases outside the gene matches. Germline assignment: CDR1 SGDLS and CDR2 YYNGEE. This chain's CDR3 is CASSSPHRGATTDTQYF. CDR3 coding DNA: TGTGCCAGCAGCTCACCGCACAGGGGCGCTACCACAGATACGCAGTATTTT.